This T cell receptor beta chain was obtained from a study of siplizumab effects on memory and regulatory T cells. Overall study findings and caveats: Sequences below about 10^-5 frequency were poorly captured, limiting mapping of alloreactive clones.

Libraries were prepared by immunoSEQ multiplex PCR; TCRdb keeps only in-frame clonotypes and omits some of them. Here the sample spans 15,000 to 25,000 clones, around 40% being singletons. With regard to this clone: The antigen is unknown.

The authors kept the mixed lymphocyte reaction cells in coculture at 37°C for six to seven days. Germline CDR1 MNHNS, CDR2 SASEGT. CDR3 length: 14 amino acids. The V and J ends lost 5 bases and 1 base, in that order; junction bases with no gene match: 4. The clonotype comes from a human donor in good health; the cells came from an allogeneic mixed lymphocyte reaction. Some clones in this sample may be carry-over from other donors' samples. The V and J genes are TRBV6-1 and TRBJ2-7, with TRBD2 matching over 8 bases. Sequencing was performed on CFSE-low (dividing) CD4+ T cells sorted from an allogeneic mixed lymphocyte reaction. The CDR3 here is CASSRSGTSYEQYF. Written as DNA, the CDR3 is TGTGCCAGCAGTCGTAGCGGGACTTCCTACGAGCAGTACTTC.